This is a list of T cell receptor beta chains from one sample in a study of regulatory T cells in long-lasting Graves disease. TCRdb re-called the multiplex PCR reads through MiXCR, storing one row per CDR3 protein. The sample carries about 420,000 distinct CDR3 sequences, about 16% recorded once. This same sample was also taken into another study, of T cells in Graves' hyperthyroidism and ophthalmopathy.

Sequencing was performed on peripheral blood mononuclear cells (PBMCs), taken at new diagnosis, from a patient treated with antithyroid drugs. The source is a woman aged 18-30 years with Graves disease. CDR3s include the opening cysteine and the closing phenylalanine or tryptophan. A D gene is named only where the DNA matches it firmly. Only part of the rows carry a size: once, few, many, or a class if the clone is expanded.

d_call	j_call	clone_size	v_call	cdr3_aa	cdr3_nt
-	TRBJ2-7	-	TRBV12-3/TRBV12-4	CASSPWDGSSYEQYF	TGTGCCAGCAGTCCCTGGGACGGAAGCTCCTACGAGCAGTACTTC
-	TRBJ2-3	many	TRBV2	CASSVEDTQYF	TGTGCCAGCAGTGTTGAGGATACGCAGTATTTT
-	TRBJ1-5	many	TRBV28	CASSSDSNQPQHF	TGTGCCAGCAGTTCGGATAGCAATCAGCCCCAGCATTTT
TRBD1	TRBJ2-4	many	TRBV28	CASSPVGTGTKNIQYF	TGTGCCAGCAGTCCTGTCGGGACAGGGACCAAAAACATTCAGTACTTC
-	TRBJ2-1	-	TRBV18	CASSSTRAYNEQFF	TGTGCCAGCTCATCGACTAGGGCCTACAATGAGCAGTTCTTC
TRBD2	TRBJ2-3	many	TRBV28	CASSSRTSGRADTQYF	TGTGCCAGCAGTTCCCGGACTAGCGGGAGGGCAGATACGCAGTATTTT
-	TRBJ1-1	-	TRBV9	CASNPWDTPVNEAFF	TGTGCCAGCAACCCATGGGACACCCCGGTAAATGAAGCTTTCTTT
-	TRBJ2-4	few	TRBV15	CATSRVRNIQYF	TGTGCCACCAGCAGGGTCCGGAACATTCAGTACTTC
TRBD1	TRBJ2-7	many	TRBV29-1	CSVATGTEPYEQYF	TGCAGCGTGGCAACCGGGACAGAGCCTTACGAGCAGTACTTC
TRBD1	TRBJ2-5	-	TRBV6-1	CASSTGVWETQYF	TGTGCCAGCAGTACAGGGGTGTGGGAGACCCAGTACTTC
TRBD2	TRBJ2-5	many	TRBV27	CASSFLGTRRATQYF	TGTGCCAGCAGTTTTCTAGGGACTAGGAGGGCGACCCAGTACTTC
-	TRBJ1-1	many	TRBV10-2	CASRGTFKGIDTEAFF	TGCGCCAGCAGGGGGACGTTCAAGGGGATAGACACTGAAGCTTTCTTT
-	TRBJ2-3	-	TRBV20-1	CSASPDRPWVDTQYF	TGCAGTGCTAGCCCCGACAGGCCCTGGGTGGATACGCAGTATTTT
-	TRBJ2-1	many	TRBV7-2	CASSLASGWNEQFF	TGTGCCAGCAGCTTAGCCTCAGGGTGGAATGAGCAGTTCTTC
-	TRBJ1-1	many	TRBV10-1	CASSAGTEAFF	TGTGCCAGCAGTGCGGGCACTGAAGCTTTCTTT
TRBD1	TRBJ2-7	many	TRBV3-1	CASSTGTVFYEQYF	TGTGCCAGCAGCACCGGGACAGTGTTCTACGAGCAGTACTTC
TRBD2	TRBJ2-1	-	TRBV6-1	CASSPRLAGGFNEQFF	TGTGCCAGCAGCCCACGACTAGCGGGAGGCTTCAATGAGCAGTTCTTC
TRBD1	TRBJ2-7	few	TRBV11-2	CASSPTLTGSYEQYF	TGTGCCAGCAGCCCTACCTTGACAGGGTCCTACGAGCAGTACTTC
-	TRBJ1-4	many	TRBV12-3/TRBV12-4	CASSLLGQGQGGRTNEKLFF	TGTGCCAGCAGTCTCCTTGGCCAGGGCCAGGGCGGGAGAACTAATGAAAAACTGTTTTTT
-	TRBJ1-2	many	TRBV28	CASSEPPGGVYTF	TGTGCCAGCAGTGAACCGCCGGGGGGGGTGTACACCTTC
TRBD1	TRBJ1-2	many	TRBV28	CASSLLADRVSYTF	TGTGCCAGCAGTTTATTGGCGGACAGGGTTAGCTACACCTTC
-	TRBJ2-5	few	TRBV30	CASTGLGGETQYF	TGTGCCTCCACCGGACTCGGAGGGGAGACCCAGTACTTC
-	TRBJ2-1	few	TRBV9	CASSPTHARGEQFF	TGTGCCAGCAGCCCAACTCATGCCCGGGGTGAGCAGTTCTTC
TRBD2	TRBJ2-3	-	TRBV27	CASSWLAVDSDTQYF	TGTGCCAGCAGTTGGCTAGCGGTGGATTCAGATACGCAGTATTTT
-	TRBJ1-2	many	TRBV28	CASTKDGTYGYTF	TGTGCCAGCACCAAGGATGGGACCTATGGCTACACCTTC
TRBD1	TRBJ2-1	-	TRBV5-4	CASSYPGQGRFEQFF	TGTGCCAGCAGCTATCCGGGACAGGGGAGGTTTGAGCAGTTCTTC
TRBD2	TRBJ2-7	-	TRBV10-2	CASSDLAGLYEQYF	TGCGCCAGCAGTGACCTAGCGGGACTCTACGAGCAGTACTTC
-	TRBJ2-7	-	TRBV7-6	CASSQNQGLEQYF	TGTGCCAGCAGCCAGAACCAGGGGTTGGAGCAGTACTTC
-	TRBJ2-3	-	TRBV30	CAWSVQRASTDTQYF	TGTGCCTGGAGTGTACAGCGGGCTAGCACAGATACGCAGTATTTT
TRBD2	TRBJ2-7	many	TRBV5-1	CASSTGTSGKQPTYEQYF	TGCGCCAGCTCGACCGGGACTAGCGGGAAACAGCCAACTTACGAGCAGTACTTC
TRBD2	TRBJ2-7	many	TRBV27	CASSLRREGYEQYF	TGTGCCAGCAGTTTACGGCGGGAGGGTTACGAGCAGTACTTC
-	TRBJ2-1	many	TRBV4-3	CASSQYVFNEQFF	TGCGCCAGCAGTCAATACGTGTTCAATGAGCAGTTCTTC
-	TRBJ1-2	-	TRBV12-3/TRBV12-4	CASTTADSPNYGYTF	TGTGCCAGCACCACCGCGGACAGCCCTAACTATGGCTACACCTTC
-	TRBJ1-2	-	TRBV2	CASRTGAEAYGYTF	TGTGCCAGCAGGACCGGGGCTGAAGCCTATGGCTACACCTTC
TRBD2	TRBJ2-3	-	TRBV11-2	CASSLGEGREGLARYF	TGTGCCAGCAGCTTAGGCGAGGGGCGGGAGGGCCTAGCGCGGTATTTT
TRBD1	TRBJ2-7	many	TRBV28	CASSTTGTGPLQQYF	TGTGCCAGCAGTACCACCGGGACAGGACCGTTGCAGCAGTACTTC
TRBD2	TRBJ2-7	many	TRBV20-1	CSARDSSGRASGSFYEQYF	TGCAGTGCTAGAGACTCTAGCGGGAGGGCCTCTGGGTCCTTCTACGAGCAGTACTTC
-	TRBJ1-1	-	TRBV5-1	CASSLGLRVAADTEAFF	TGCGCCAGCAGCTTGGGGCTTAGGGTCGCAGCGGACACTGAAGCTTTCTTT
-	TRBJ2-1	-	TRBV18	CASSQQSGVNYNEQFF	TGTGCCAGCTCACAACAATCCGGCGTAAACTACAATGAGCAGTTCTTC
-	TRBJ2-1	few	TRBV19	CASSMSLGPFNEQFF	TGTGCCAGTAGTATGTCCCTCGGACCCTTCAATGAGCAGTTCTTC
-	TRBJ2-2	few	TRBV5-1	CASSLVLRNTGELFF	TGCGCCAGCAGCTTGGTGTTAAGGAACACCGGGGAGCTGTTTTTT
-	TRBJ2-1	many	TRBV6-2/TRBV6-3	CASSYGGQGTYNEQFF	TGTGCCAGCAGTTACGGGGGGCAGGGGACGTACAATGAGCAGTTCTTC
-	TRBJ2-7	many	TRBV30	CAWSALSAQYF	TGTGCCTGGAGTGCGCTTTCTGCGCAGTACTTC
TRBD2	TRBJ2-4	few	TRBV6-2/TRBV6-3	CASSNNLDFTSGTQYF	TGTGCCAGCAGTAACAACCTCGACTTTACTAGCGGGACTCAGTACTTC
-	TRBJ2-2	-	TRBV7-2	CASSPYRNTGELFF	TGTGCCAGCAGCCCCTACAGGAACACCGGGGAGCTGTTTTTT
-	TRBJ2-3	many	TRBV3-1	CASSNQEGPDTQYF	TGTGCCAGCAGCAACCAAGAAGGTCCAGATACGCAGTATTTT
TRBD1	TRBJ1-2	few	TRBV7-8	CASSLRRGLYGYTF	TGTGCCAGCAGCTTACGCAGGGGGCTTTATGGCTACACCTTC
TRBD2	TRBJ2-5	-	TRBV13	CASSGRGLARGEETQYF	TGTGCCAGCAGCGGACGAGGACTAGCGAGAGGGGAAGAGACCCAGTACTTC
TRBD2	TRBJ2-3	many	TRBV20-1	CSARDGREITDTQYF	TGCAGTGCTAGAGATGGGCGGGAGATCACAGATACGCAGTATTTT
TRBD1	TRBJ2-7	-	TRBV6-1	CASTLPGTGYEQYF	TGTGCCAGCACCCTTCCCGGGACAGGCTACGAGCAGTACTTC
TRBD1	TRBJ1-2	many	TRBV29-1	CSVNSGGSNGYTF	TGCAGCGTTAACTCAGGGGGCAGCAATGGCTACACCTTC
TRBD2	TRBJ2-2	many	TRBV12-3/TRBV12-4	CASGPSGMRTGELFF	TGTGCCAGCGGGCCTAGCGGGATGCGGACCGGGGAGCTGTTTTTT
-	TRBJ2-6	-	TRBV28	CASTPGDSGANVLTF	TGTGCCAGCACCCCCGGGGACTCTGGGGCCAACGTCCTGACTTTC
-	TRBJ2-2	-	TRBV28	CASSLGWGLNTGELFF	TGTGCCAGCAGTTTGGGATGGGGCTTGAACACCGGGGAGCTGTTTTTT